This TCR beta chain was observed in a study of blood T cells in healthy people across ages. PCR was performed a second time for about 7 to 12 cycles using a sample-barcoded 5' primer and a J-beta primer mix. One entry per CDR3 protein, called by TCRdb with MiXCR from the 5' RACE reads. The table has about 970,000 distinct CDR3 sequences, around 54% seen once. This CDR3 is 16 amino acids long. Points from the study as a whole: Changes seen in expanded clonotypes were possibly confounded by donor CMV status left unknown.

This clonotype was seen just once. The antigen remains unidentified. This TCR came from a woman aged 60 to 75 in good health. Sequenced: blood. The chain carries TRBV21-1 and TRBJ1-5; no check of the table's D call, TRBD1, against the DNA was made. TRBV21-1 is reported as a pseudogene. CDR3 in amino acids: CASSNEQDPSNQPQHF. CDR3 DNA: TGTGCCAGCAGCAACGAACAGGACCCCAGCAATCAGCCCCAGCATTTT.